The clone carrying this TCR beta chain was found many times. Its antigen is not known. The source of the sample is a study of T cell repertoires in cytomegalovirus infection. Turning to the study itself: Public TCR beta signature analysis indicated the presence of both CMV infection and matching HLA type.

One entry per CDR3 protein, called by TCRdb with MiXCR from the reads. The sample contains roughly 800,000 distinct CDR3 sequences, around 29% of which appear only once. The CDR3 is made up of 16 amino acids. The germline gives CDR1 SGHTA, CDR2 FQGNSA. The V and J ends lost 5 bases and 8 bases, in that order; junction bases with no gene match: 13. The chain couples TRBV7-2 to TRBJ1-4, with 8 bases lining up with TRBD1. The receptor was derived from a human donor in good health (CMV status not recorded). Some clones in this sample may be carry-over from other donors' samples. The sample in question was cultured CD8+ T cells from PBMCs, obtained from culture after CMV antigen stimulation. This chain's CDR3 is CASSPVVGQGGEKLFF. Here the CDR3 DNA reads TGTGCCAGCAGCCCGGTGGTAGGACAGGGAGGCGAAAAACTGTTTTTT.